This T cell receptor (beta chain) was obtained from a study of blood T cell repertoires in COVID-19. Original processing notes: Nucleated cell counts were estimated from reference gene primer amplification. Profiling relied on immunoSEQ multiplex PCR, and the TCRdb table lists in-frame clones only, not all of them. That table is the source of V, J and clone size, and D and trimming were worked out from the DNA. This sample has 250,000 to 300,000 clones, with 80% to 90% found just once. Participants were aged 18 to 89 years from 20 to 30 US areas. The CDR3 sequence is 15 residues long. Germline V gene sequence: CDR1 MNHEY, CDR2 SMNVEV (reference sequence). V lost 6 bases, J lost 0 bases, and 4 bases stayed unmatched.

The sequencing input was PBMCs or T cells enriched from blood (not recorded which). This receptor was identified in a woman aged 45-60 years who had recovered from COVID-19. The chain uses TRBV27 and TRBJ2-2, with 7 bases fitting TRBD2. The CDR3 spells CASRRAGSNTGELFF. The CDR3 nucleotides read TGTGCCAGCAGGAGAGCGGGATCGAACACCGGGGAGCTGTTTTTT.